The rows below give T cell receptor beta chains drawn from one sample of a study of blood T cells in healthy people across ages. One entry per CDR3 protein results from TCRdb running MiXCR on the 5' RACE reads. The table shows approximately 1.5 million distinct CDR3 sequences, with about 45% occurring only once. Sequenced: blood. These receptors were collected from a woman between 18 and 29 years old in good health. Each CDR3 is given with its conserved first and last residue. A D gene is named only where the DNA matches it firmly. For some rows the clone size is stated as once, few or many, or as a class when expanded; others skip it.

TRBD1	-	TRBV14	TRBJ1-6	TGTGCCAGCAGCCAACAGCAGGGGGATTCACCCCTCCACTTT	CASSQQQGDSPLHF
-	-	TRBV5-1	TRBJ2-7	TGCGCCAGCAGCTTGTCCCCGCTCGGTGAGCAGTACTTC	CASSLSPLGEQYF
TRBD1	once	TRBV2	TRBJ1-5	TGTGCCAGCAGGGGGACAGGGGGCCTCAATCAGCCCCAGCATTTT	CASRGTGGLNQPQHF
-	-	TRBV5-1	TRBJ2-1	TGCGCCAGCAGCTTGGCAGGGGCACCCTCCTACAATGAGCAGTTCTTC	CASSLAGAPSYNEQFF
-	few	TRBV11-2	TRBJ2-1	TGTGCCAGCAGCTTAGTAGCTACGGAGCAGTTCTTC	CASSLVATEQFF
-	-	TRBV25-1	TRBJ1-2	TGTGCCAGCAGTGCTCAGGGTTATCGGGTGGGCGGCTACACCTTC	CASSAQGYRVGGYTF
TRBD1	-	TRBV7-9	TRBJ1-1	TGTGCCAGTACCGGGGGGACAGGCACTGAAGCTTTCTTT	CASTGGTGTEAFF
-	-	TRBV3-1	TRBJ2-1	TGTGCCAGCAGCCAAGAAGGGCGAGGGATCGGCAATGAGCAGTTCTTC	CASSQEGRGIGNEQFF
TRBD2	few	TRBV29-1	TRBJ2-1	TGCAGCACCGGGAGGAGGGTCATAGGGACCTACAATGAGCAGTTCTTC	CSTGRRVIGTYNEQFF
-	few	TRBV5-1	TRBJ2-7	TGCGCCAGCAGCCCCCGGGACCTCTTCCACGAGCAGTACTTC	CASSPRDLFHEQYF
-	many	TRBV5-1	TRBJ2-7	TGCGCCAGCAGCTTGCACGGATCCTACGAGCAGTACTTC	CASSLHGSYEQYF
TRBD1	few	TRBV29-1	TRBJ2-5	TGCAGCGTGGACAGGGAAGAGACCCAGTACTTC	CSVDREETQYF
-	-	TRBV5-1	TRBJ1-2	TGCGCCAGCAGCCTCCTGTTGGGGTCAGGTGGCTACACCTTC	CASSLLLGSGGYTF
TRBD2	-	TRBV15	TRBJ2-3	TGTGCCACCAGCAGAGGAAGGACTAGCGGGACAGATACGCAGTATTTT	CATSRGRTSGTDTQYF
TRBD1	-	TRBV29-1	TRBJ2-7	TGCAGCGCGACAACCGGGACAGGGGGCGGGTACGAGCAGTACTTC	CSATTGTGGGYEQYF
-	few	TRBV3-1	TRBJ1-2	TGTGCCAGCAGCCAAGATTTTGGTCTGGGCAACTATGGCTACACCTTC	CASSQDFGLGNYGYTF
-	-	TRBV29-1	TRBJ1-5	TGCAGCGTTTATGAGGGTGGGGGGAGCAATCAGCCCAAGCATTTT	CSVYEGGGSNQPKHF
-	many	TRBV7-9	TRBJ2-7	TGTGCCAGCAGCTTAGTCGCAGGGTCGGTCTACGAGCAGTACTTC	CASSLVAGSVYEQYF
-	-	TRBV7-6	TRBJ2-5	TGTGCCAGTACCGGGTCACAAGAGACCCAGTACTTC	CASTGSQETQYF
TRBD1	-	TRBV3-1	TRBJ2-3	TGTGCCAGCAGCCAACGAACCGGGACAGGGGGCACAGATACGCAGTATTTT	CASSQRTGTGGTDTQYF
-	-	TRBV20-1	TRBJ1-2	TGCAGCCTACGGCCATACTCTAACTATGGCTACACCTTC	CSLRPYSNYGYTF
-	few	TRBV7-2	TRBJ2-7	TGTGCCAGCAGCTTAGTCATCGGGAACGAGCAGTACTTC	CASSLVIGNEQYF
-	once	TRBV13	TRBJ2-2	TGTGCCAGCAGCACCCCGGGTGCAGGCGAGTCCGGGGAGCTGTTTTTT	CASSTPGAGESGELFF
-	-	TRBV25-1	TRBJ2-5	TGTGCCAGCAGTGAACGGGGAAAAGGGGGAAGGGAGACCCAGTACTTC	CASSERGKGGRETQYF
-	many	TRBV7-2	TRBJ1-2	TGTGCCAGCAGCCAACGGACGGGCTATGGCTACACCTTC	CASSQRTGYGYTF
-	few	TRBV4-3	TRBJ1-2	TGCGCCAGCAGCCAATGGAGTTGGGGCTATGGCTACACCTTC	CASSQWSWGYGYTF
TRBD2	-	TRBV11-2	TRBJ2-1	TGTGCCAGCAGCTTCACGGGACTAGCGGGGGGGGTGGATGAGCAGTTCTTC	CASSFTGLAGGVDEQFF
-	many	TRBV29-1	TRBJ2-5	TGCAGCGTTGCCGACACCCTTTCGCGGACCCAGTACTTC	CSVADTLSRTQYF
-	-	TRBV30	TRBJ1-1	TGTGCCTGGAGGAGTAACACTGAAGCTTTCTTT	CAWRSNTEAFF
-	few	TRBV2	TRBJ1-1	TGTGCCAGCAGGGATTCAGAGAACACTGAAGCTTTCTTT	CASRDSENTEAFF
TRBD1	-	TRBV29-1	TRBJ2-1	TGCAGCGCAACTCCGGGACAGGTGTACAATGAGCAGTTCTTC	CSATPGQVYNEQFF
-	-	TRBV12-5	TRBJ2-2	TGTGCTAGTGGCTTGAGTTCCGGGGAGCTGTTTTTT	CASGLSSGELFF
-	-	TRBV20-1	TRBJ1-1	TGCAGTGCTGCAGCGGTGGCGAACACTGAAGCTTTCTTT	CSAAAVANTEAFF
-	few	TRBV3-1	TRBJ2-5	TGTGCCAGCAGCCAAGGGACTCCTCCCCAAGAGACCCAGTACTTC	CASSQGTPPQETQYF
TRBD2	-	TRBV6-2/TRBV6-3	TRBJ2-5	TGTGCCAGCAGTTACTCGAATCTCCTAGCGGGAGTCCATGAGACCCAGTACTTC	CASSYSNLLAGVHETQYF
TRBD1	-	TRBV5-1	TRBJ1-1	TGCGCCAGCAGCCTTCAACCGACAGGGTCAAACACTGAAGCTTTCTTT	CASSLQPTGSNTEAFF
TRBD1	once	TRBV6-8	TRBJ1-1	TGTGCCAGCAGTTCCCACAGGGGGGTGCAGAACACTGAAGCTTTCTTT	CASSSHRGVQNTEAFF
-	few	TRBV5-1	TRBJ2-7	TGCGCCAGCAGCCCCACGCCGGGGGGCCTAGGCGAGCAGTACTTC	CASSPTPGGLGEQYF